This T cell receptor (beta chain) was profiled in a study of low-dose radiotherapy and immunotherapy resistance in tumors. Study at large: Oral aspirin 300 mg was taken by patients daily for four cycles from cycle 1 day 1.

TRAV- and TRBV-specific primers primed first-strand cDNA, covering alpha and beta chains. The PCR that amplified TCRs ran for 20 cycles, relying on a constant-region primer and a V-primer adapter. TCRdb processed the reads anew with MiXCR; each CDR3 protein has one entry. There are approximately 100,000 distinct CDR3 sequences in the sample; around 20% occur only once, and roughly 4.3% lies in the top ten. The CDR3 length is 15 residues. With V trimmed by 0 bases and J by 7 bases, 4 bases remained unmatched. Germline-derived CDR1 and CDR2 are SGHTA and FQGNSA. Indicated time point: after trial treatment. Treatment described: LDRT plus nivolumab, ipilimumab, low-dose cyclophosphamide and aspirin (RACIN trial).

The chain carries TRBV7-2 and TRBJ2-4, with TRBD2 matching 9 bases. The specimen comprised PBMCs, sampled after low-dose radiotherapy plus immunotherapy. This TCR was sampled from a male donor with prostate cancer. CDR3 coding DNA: TGTGCCAGCAGCTTAGCCCGCGGGGGGGGGAACATTCAGTACTTC. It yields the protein CASSLARGGGNIQYF.